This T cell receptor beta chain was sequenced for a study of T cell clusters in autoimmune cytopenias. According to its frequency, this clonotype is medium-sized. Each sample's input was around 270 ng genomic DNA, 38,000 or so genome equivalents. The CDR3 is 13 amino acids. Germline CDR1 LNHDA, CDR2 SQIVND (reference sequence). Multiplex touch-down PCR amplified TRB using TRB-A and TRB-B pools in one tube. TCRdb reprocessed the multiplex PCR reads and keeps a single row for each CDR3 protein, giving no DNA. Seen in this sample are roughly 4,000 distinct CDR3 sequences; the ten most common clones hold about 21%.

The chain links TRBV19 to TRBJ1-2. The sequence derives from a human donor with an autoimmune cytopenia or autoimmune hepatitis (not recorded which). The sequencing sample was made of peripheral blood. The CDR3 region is CATKGQTNYGYTF.